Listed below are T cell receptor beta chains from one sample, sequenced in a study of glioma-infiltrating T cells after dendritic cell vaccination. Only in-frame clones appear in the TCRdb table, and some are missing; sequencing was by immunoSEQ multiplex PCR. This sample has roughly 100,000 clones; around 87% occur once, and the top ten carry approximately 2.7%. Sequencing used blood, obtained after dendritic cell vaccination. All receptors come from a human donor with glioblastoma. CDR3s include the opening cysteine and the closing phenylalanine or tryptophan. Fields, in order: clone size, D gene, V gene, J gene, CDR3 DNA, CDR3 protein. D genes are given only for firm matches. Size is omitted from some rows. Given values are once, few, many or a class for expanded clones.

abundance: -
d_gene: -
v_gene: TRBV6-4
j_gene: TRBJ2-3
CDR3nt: TGTGCCAGCAGTGACTCCAGAAGAAATACGCAGTATTTT
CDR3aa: CASSDSRRNTQYF

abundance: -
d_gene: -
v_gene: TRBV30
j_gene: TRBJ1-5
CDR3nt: TGTGCCTGGAGTTCCTCGTCGGGAGGGGGAGATCAGCCCCAGCATTTT
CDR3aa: CAWSSSSGGGDQPQHF

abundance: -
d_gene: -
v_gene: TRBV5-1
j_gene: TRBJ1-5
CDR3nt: TGCGCCAGCAGCTTGGGGACCGGAGGTCAGCCCCAGCATTTT
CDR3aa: CASSLGTGGQPQHF

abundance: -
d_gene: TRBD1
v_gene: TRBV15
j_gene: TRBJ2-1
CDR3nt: TGTGCCACCAGCAGGACAGGGGGGGCCAATGAGCAGTTCTTC
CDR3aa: CATSRTGGANEQFF

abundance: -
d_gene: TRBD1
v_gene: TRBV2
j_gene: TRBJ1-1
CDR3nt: TGTGCCAGCAGTGAAATGTCACAGGGGCCCCGCACTGAAGCTTTCTTT
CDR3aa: CASSEMSQGPRTEAFF

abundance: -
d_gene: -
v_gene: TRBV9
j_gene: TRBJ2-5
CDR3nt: TGTGCCAGCAGCGTTGGCGCAGGGGGGAATGGAGAGACCCAGTACTTC
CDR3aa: CASSVGAGGNGETQYF

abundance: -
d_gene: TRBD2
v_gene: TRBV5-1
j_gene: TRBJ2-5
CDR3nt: TGCGCCAGCAGCCGAGATCGGCGGGGGACTCAAGAGACCCAGTACTTC
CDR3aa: CASSRDRRGTQETQYF

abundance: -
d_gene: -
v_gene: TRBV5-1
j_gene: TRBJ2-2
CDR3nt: TGCGCCAGCAGCACGACTACAGGGAATACCGGGGAGCTGTTTTTT
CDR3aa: CASSTTTGNTGELFF

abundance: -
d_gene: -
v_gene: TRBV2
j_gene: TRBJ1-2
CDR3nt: TGTGCCAGCACCCCCTGGGGGGGGGCGCGGGGCTACACCTTC
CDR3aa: CASTPWGGARGYTF

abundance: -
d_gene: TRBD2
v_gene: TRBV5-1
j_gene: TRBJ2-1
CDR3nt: TGCGCCAGCAGCTTGTGGGGCGGGACTAGTGATGAGCAGTTCTTC
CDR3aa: CASSLWGGTSDEQFF

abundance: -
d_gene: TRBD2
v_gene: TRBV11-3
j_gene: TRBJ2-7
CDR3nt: TGTGCCAGCAGCTTACTAGCGGGAGGGTTCTACGAGCAGTACTTC
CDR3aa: CASSLLAGGFYEQYF

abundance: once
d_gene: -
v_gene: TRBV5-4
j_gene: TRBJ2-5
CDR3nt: TGTGCCAGCAGTCTAGATGTTGGGGCGGAGACCCAGTACTTC
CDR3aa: CASSLDVGAETQYF

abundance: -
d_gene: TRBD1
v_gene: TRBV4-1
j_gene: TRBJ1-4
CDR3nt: TGCGCCAGCAGCCAGGACAGGGACGTTGAAAAACTGTTTTTT
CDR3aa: CASSQDRDVEKLFF

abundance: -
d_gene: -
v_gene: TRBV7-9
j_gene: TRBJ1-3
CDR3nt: TGTGCCAGCAGCTTAGCGTATGTCTCGGACACCATATATTTT
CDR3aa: CASSLAYVSDTIYF

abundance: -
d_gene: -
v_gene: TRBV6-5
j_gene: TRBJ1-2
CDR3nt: TGTGCCAGCAGTTCCCTGTATGGCTACACCTTC
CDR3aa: CASSSLYGYTF

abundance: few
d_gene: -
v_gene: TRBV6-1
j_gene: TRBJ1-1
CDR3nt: TGTGCCAGCAGTGAAGCCATGATAAGAGATTCGAACACTGAAGCTTTCTTT
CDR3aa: CASSEAMIRDSNTEAFF

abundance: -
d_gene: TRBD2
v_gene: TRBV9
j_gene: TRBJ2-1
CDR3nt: TGTGCCAGCAGCGGGGGACTAGAGGGAAACAATGAGCAGTTCTTC
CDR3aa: CASSGGLEGNNEQFF

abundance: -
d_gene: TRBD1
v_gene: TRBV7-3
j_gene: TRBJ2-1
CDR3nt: TGTGCCAGCAGCTCCGACAGGGAAAGGTTGGATGAGCAGTTCTTC
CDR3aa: CASSSDRERLDEQFF

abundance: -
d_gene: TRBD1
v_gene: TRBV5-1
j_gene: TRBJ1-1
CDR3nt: TGCGCCAGCCTCGGACAGGGCAGCACTGAAGCTTTCTTT
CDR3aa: CASLGQGSTEAFF

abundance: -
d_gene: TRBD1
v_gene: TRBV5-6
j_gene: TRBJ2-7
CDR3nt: TGTGCCAGCAGCTTGGACAGGGGATCGGTGAGCGAGCAGTACTTC
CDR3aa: CASSLDRGSVSEQYF

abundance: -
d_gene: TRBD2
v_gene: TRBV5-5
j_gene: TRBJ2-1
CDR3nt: TGTGCCAGCAGCTTGCTGGGCGGGAGCTACAATGAGCAGTTCTTC
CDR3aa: CASSLLGGSYNEQFF

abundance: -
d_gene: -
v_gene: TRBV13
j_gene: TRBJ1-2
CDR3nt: TGTGCCAGCAGATCGAGGGTGGGAAATGGCTACACCTTC
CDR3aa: CASRSRVGNGYTF

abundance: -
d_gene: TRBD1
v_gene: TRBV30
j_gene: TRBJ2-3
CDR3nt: TGTGCCTGGAGTCCCGGGACAGGAGCAGATACGCAGTATTTT
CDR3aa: CAWSPGTGADTQYF

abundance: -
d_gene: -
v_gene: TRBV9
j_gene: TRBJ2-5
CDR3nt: TGTGCCAGCAGCGTAGGCCTGGGCGGGGATAGGGCCCAGTACTTC
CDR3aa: CASSVGLGGDRAQYF

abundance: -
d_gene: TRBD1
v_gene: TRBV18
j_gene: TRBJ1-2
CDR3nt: TGTGCCAGCTCACCACAGAGGACAGGGGGCGCGGATGGCTACACCTTC
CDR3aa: CASSPQRTGGADGYTF

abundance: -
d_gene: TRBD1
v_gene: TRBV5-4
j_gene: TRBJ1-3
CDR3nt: TGTGCCAGCAGCAAGACAGGGGGTGGAAACACCATATATTTT
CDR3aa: CASSKTGGGNTIYF

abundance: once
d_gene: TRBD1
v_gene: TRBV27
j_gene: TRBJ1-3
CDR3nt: TGTGCCAGCAGATTTTCGGGGACAGCTGGAAACACCATATATTTT
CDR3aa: CASRFSGTAGNTIYF

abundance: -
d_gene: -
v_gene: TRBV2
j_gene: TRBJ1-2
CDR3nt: TGTGCCAGCAGTGCGAAGGGGGTGAGCTATGGCTACACCTTC
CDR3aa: CASSAKGVSYGYTF

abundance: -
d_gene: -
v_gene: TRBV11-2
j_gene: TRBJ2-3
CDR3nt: TGTGCCAGCAGCTTAGATGGGGACGTAGGCCCGGGGGCGCAGTATTTT
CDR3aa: CASSLDGDVGPGAQYF

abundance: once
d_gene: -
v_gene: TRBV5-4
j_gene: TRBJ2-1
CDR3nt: TGTGCCAGCAGCTCCCCAGGAAACTCCTACAATGAGCAGTTCTTC
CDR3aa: CASSSPGNSYNEQFF

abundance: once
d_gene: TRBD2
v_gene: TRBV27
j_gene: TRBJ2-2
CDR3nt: TGTGCCAGCAGACTAGCGGGAGACGCGAACACCGGGGAGCTGTTTTTT
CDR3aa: CASRLAGDANTGELFF

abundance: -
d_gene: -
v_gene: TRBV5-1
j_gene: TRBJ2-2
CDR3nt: TGCGCCAGCAGCTTGGGAAATACGGGGGCGAACACCGGGGAGCTGTTTTTT
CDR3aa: CASSLGNTGANTGELFF

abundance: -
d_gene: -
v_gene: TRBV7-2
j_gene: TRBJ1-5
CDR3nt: TGTGCCAGCAGCTTAGTCGGGAGGAGCAATCAGCCCCAGCATTTT
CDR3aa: CASSLVGRSNQPQHF

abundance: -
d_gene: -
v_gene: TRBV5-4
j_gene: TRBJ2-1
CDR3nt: TGTGCCAGCAGCTTCGGGACATCCACCGAAGATGAGCAGTTCTTC
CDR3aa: CASSFGTSTEDEQFF

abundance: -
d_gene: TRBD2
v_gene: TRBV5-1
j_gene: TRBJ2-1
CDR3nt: TGCGCCAGCAGTCTGTGGGGACTAGCGGGGGACGAGCAGTTCTTC
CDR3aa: CASSLWGLAGDEQFF

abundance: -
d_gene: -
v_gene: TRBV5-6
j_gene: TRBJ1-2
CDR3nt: TGTGCCAGCAGCTTGAGACAGTATGGCTACACCTTC
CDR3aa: CASSLRQYGYTF